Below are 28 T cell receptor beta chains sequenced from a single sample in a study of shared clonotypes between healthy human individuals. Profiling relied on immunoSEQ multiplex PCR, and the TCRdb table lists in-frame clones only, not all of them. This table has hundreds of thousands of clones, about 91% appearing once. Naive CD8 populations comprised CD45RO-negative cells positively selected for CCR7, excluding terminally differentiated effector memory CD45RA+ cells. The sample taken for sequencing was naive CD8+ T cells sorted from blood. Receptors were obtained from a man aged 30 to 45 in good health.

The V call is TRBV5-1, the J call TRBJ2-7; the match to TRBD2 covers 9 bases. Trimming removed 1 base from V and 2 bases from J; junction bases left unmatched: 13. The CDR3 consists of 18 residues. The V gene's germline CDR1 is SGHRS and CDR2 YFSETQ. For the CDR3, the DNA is TGCGCCAGCAGCTTGCCAAATGGGACTAGCAGAACCACCTACGAGCAGTACTTC. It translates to CASSLPNGTSRTTYEQYF.

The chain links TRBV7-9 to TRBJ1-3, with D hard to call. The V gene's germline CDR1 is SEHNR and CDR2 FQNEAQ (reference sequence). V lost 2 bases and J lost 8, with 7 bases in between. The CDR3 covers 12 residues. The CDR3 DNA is TGTGCCAGCAGCTTAATCCGGGACACCATATATTTT. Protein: CASSLIRDTIYF.

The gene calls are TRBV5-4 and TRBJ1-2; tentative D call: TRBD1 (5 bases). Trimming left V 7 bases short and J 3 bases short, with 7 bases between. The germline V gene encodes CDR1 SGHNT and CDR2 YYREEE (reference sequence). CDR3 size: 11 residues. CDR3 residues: CASGGDYGYTF. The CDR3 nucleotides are TGTGCCAGCGGGGGGGACTATGGCTACACCTTC. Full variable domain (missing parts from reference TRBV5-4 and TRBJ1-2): ETGVTQSPTHLIKTRGQQVTLRCSSQSGHNTVSWYQQALGQGPQFIFQYYREEENGRGNFPPRFSGLQFPNYSSELNVNALELDDSALYLCASGGDYGYTFGSGTRLTVV.

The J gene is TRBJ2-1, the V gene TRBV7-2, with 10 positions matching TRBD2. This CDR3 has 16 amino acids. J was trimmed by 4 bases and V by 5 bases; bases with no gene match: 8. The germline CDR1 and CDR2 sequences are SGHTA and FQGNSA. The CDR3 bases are TGTGCCAGCAGCGGACTTCTAGCGGGAGCTTACAATGAGCAGTTCTTC. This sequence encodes CASSGLLAGAYNEQFF.

The DNA of the CDR3 is TGTGCCAGCAACCTTATTCCGGCTAATGGCTACACCTTC. It codes for CASNLIPANGYTF. The rearrangement uses TRBV13 and TRBJ1-2; D is unresolved. CDR1 is PRHDT and CDR2 is FYEKMQ in the germline V gene (reference sequence). The CDR3 spans 13 residues. V was pared by 7 bases and J by 6 bases, with 15 bases between.

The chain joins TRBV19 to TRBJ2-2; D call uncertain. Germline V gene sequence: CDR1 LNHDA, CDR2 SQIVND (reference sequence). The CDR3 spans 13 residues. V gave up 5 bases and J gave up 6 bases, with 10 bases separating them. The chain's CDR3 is CASSPSWPGELFF. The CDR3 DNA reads TGTGCCAGTAGTCCCTCATGGCCCGGGGAGCTGTTTTTT.

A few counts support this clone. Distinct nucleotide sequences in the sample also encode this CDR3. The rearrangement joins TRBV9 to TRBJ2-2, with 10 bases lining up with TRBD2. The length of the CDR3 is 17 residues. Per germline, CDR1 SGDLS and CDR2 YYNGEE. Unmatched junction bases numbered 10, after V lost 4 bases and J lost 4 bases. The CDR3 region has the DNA TGTGCCAGCAGCCCCGGGCTAGCGGGAGCCGGCACCGGGGAGCTGTTTTTT. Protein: CASSPGLAGAGTGELFF.

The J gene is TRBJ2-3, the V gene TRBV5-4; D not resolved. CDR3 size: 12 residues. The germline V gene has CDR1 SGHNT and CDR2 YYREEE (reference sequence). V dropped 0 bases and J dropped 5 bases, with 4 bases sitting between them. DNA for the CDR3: TGTGCCAGCAGCTTGGATCTAGATACGCAGTATTTT. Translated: CASSLDLDTQYF.

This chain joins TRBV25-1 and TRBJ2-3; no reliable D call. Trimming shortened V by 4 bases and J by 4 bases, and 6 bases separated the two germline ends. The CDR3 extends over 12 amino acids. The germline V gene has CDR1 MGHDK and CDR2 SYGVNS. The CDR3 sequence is CASSVGPDTQYF. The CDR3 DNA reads TGTGCCAGCAGTGTCGGGCCAGATACGCAGTATTTT.

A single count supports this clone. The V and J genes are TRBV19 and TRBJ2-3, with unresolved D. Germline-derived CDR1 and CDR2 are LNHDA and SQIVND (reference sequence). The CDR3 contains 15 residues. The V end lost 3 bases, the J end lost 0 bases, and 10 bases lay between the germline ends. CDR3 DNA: TGTGCCAGTAGTATGGGTCACGGGAGCACAGATACGCAGTATTTT. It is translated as CASSMGHGSTDTQYF.

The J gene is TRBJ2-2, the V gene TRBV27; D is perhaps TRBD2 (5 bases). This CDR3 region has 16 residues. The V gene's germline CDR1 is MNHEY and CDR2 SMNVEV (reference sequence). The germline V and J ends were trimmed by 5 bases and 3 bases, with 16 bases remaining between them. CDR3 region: CASSPKTNTDTGELFF. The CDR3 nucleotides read TGTGCCAGCAGTCCCAAGACTAACACAGACACCGGGGAGCTGTTTTTT.

CDR3 loop: CASSHHGDRGAQYF. Here the CDR3 DNA reads TGTGCCAGCAGCCACCATGGGGACCGTGGGGCGCAGTATTTT. This chain connects TRBV28 to TRBJ2-3; D assignment may be TRBD1 or TRBD2 (5 bases each). The V and J ends lost 6 bases and 10 bases respectively, with 20 bases between them. The germline V gene encodes CDR1 MDHEN and CDR2 SYDVKM. CDR3 length: 14 amino acids.

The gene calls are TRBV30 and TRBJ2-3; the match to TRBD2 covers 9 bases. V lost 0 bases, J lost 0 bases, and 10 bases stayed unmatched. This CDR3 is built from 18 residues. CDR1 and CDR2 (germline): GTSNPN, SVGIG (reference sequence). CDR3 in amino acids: CAWSVSPLLAGSTDTQYF. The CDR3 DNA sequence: TGTGCCTGGAGTGTAAGTCCCCTACTAGCGGGTAGCACAGATACGCAGTATTTT.

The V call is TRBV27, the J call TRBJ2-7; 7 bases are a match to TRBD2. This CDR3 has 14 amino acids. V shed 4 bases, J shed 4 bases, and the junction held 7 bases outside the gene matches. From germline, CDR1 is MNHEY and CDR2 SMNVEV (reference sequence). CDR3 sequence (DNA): TGTGCCAGCAGTTCCTATGGGACTACATACGAGCAGTACTTC. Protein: CASSSYGTTYEQYF.

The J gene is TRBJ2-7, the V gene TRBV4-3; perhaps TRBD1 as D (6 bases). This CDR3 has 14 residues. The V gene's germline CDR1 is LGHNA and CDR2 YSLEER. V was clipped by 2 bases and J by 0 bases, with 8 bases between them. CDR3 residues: CASSQWDNSYEQYF. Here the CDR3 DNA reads TGCGCCAGCAGCCAATGGGACAACTCCTACGAGCAGTACTTC.

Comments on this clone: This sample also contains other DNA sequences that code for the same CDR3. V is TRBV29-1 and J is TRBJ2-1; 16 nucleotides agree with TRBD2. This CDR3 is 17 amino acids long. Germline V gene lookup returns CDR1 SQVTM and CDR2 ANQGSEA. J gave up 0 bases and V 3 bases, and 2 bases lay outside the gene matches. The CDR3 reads CSVEGLAGGGSYNEQFF. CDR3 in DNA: TGCAGCGTTGAGGGACTAGCGGGAGGGGGCTCCTACAATGAGCAGTTCTTC.

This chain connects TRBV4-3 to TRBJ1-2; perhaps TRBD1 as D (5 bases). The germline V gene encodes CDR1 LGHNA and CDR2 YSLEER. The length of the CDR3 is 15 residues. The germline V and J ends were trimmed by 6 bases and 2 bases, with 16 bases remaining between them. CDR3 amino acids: CASRGSQGSNYGYTF. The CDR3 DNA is TGCGCCAGCAGGGGTTCCCAGGGTTCCAACTATGGCTACACCTTC.

The CDR3 spells CASSEATDFAYNEQFF. The CDR3 nucleotides are TGTGCCAGCAGCGAGGCGACTGATTTCGCCTACAATGAGCAGTTCTTC. J is TRBJ2-1 and V is TRBV11-3; no clear D gene. The CDR3 covers 16 residues. Germline loops: CDR1 SGHNT, CDR2 YENEEA. Trimming took off 5 bases at V and 2 bases at J, with 16 bases between the two ends.

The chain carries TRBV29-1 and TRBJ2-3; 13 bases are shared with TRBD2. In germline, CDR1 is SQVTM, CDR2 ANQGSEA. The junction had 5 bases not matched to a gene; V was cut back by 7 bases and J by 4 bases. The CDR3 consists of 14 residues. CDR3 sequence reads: CSAGLAGEPDTQYF. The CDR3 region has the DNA TGCAGCGCAGGACTAGCGGGAGAACCAGATACGCAGTATTTT.

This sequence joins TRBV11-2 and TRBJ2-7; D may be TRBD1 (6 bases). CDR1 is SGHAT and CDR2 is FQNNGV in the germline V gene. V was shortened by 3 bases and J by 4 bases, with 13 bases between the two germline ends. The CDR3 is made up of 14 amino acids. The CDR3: CASSFGRGGYEQYF. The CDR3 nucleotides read TGTGCCAGCAGCTTCGGCAGGGGCGGATACGAGCAGTACTTC. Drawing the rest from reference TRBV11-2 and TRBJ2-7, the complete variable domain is EAGVAQSPRYKIIEKRQSVAFWCNPISGHATLYWYQQILGQGPKLLIQFQNNGVVDDSQLPKDRFSAERLKGVDSTLKIQPAKLEDSAVYLCASSFGRGGYEQYFGPGTRLTVT.

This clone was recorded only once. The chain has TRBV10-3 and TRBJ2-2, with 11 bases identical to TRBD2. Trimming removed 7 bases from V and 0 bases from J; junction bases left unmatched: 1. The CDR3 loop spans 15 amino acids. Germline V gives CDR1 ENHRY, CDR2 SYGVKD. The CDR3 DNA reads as TGTGCCATCAAGGGACTAGCGGCGAACACCGGGGAGCTGTTTTTT. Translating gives CAIKGLAANTGELFF.

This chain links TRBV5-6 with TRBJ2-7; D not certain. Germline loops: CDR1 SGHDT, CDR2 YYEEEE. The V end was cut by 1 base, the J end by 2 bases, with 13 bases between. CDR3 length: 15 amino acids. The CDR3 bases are TGTGCCAGCAGCTTGCGCGCTAGTAACGCCTACGAGCAGTACTTC. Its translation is CASSLRASNAYEQYF.

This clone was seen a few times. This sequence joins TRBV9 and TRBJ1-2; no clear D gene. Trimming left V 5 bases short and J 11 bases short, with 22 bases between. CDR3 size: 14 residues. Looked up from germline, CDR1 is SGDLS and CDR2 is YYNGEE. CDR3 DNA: TGTGCCAGCAGAGATCGGACTGGTAATAGAGGTTACACCTTC. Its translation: CASRDRTGNRGYTF.

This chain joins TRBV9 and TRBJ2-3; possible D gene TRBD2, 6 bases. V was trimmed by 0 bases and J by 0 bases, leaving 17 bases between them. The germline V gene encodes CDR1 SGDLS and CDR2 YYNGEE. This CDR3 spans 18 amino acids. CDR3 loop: CASSVGARGVGSTDTQYF. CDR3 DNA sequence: TGTGCCAGCAGCGTAGGTGCCCGCGGGGTCGGTAGCACAGATACGCAGTATTTT.

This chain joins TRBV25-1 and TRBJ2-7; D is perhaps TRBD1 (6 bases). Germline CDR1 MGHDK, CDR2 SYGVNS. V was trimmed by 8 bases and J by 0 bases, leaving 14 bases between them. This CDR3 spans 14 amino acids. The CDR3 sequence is CASAGTRVSYEQYF. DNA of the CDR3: TGTGCCAGCGCCGGGACACGAGTCTCCTACGAGCAGTACTTC.

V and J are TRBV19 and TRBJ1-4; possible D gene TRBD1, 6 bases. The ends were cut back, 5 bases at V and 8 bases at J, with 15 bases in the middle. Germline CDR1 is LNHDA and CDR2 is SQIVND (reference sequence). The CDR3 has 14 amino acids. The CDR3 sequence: CASSVTGGVEKLFF. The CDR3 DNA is TGTGCCAGTAGTGTGACAGGAGGGGTCGAAAAACTGTTTTTT.

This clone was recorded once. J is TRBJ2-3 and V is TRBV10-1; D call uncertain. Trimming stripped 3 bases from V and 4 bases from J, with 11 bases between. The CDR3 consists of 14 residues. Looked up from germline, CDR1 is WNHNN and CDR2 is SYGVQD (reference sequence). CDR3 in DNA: TGCGCCAGCAGTGAAATAGGAGCCCCAGATACGCAGTATTTT. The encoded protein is CASSEIGAPDTQYF.

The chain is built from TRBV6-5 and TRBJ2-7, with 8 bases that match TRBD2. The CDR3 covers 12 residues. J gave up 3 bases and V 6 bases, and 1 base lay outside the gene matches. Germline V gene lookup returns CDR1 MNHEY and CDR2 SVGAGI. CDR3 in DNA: TGTGCCAGCAGAGCGGGGGACTACGAGCAGTACTTC. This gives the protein CASRAGDYEQYF.